This T cell receptor (beta chain) was observed in a study of blood T cells in healthy people across ages. A sample-barcoded 5' primer and a J-beta primer mix were used in a second PCR of roughly 6 to 11 cycles. TCRdb passed the 5' RACE reads through MiXCR, listing each CDR3 protein once. The sample has almost 550,000 distinct CDR3 sequences; approximately 25% are singletons. Trimming removed 0 bases at V and 1 base at J, with 13 bases between. Germline-derived CDR1 and CDR2 are SGHKS and YYEKEE (reference sequence). The CDR3 covers 16 residues. This sample also belongs to another study, concerning T cells of mothers and their children. Per that paper: Every mother supplied over 10 million TCR beta CDR3 reads and every child some 3 million.

What was sequenced was blood. The rearrangement joins TRBV5-5 to TRBJ1-2; D uncertain. The TCR sequence derives from a boy under 18 in good health. CDR3 residues: CASSLEGTAINYGYTF. The CDR3 DNA reads TGTGCCAGCAGCTTGGAGGGAACGGCTATTAACTATGGCTACACCTTC.